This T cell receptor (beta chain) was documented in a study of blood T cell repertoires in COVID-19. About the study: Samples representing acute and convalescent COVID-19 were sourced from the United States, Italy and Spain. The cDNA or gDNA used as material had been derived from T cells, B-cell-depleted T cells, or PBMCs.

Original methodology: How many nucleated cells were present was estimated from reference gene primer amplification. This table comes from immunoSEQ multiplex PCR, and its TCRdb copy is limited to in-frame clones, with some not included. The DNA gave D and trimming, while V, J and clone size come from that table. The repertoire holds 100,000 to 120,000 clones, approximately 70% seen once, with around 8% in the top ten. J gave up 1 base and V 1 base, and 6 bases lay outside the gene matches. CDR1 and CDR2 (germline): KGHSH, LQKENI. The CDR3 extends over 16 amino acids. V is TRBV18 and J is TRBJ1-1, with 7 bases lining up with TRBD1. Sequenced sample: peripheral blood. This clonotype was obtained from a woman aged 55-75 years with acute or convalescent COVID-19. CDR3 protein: CASSPREGGRNTEAFF. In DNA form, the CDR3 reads TGTGCCAGCTCACCACGCGAAGGGGGCCGGAACACTGAAGCTTTCTTT.